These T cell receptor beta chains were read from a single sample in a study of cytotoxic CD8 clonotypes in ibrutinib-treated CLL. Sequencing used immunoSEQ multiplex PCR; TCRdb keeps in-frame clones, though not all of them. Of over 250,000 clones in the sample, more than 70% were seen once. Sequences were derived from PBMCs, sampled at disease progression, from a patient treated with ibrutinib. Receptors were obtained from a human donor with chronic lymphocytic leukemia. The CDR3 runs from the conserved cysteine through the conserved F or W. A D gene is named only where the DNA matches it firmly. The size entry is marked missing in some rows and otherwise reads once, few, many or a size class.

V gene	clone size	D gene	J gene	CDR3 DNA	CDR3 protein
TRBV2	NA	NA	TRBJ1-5	TGTGCCAGCAAGGCAGGGGAACAGCCCCAGCATTTT	CASKAGEQPQHF
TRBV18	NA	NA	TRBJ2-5	TGTGCCAGCTCACCGGGGACGAGTGAGACCCAGTACTTC	CASSPGTSETQYF
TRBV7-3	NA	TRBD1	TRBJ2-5	TGTGCCAGCAGCTTGGGGCTCGACAGGGGGCATGAGACCCAGTACTTC	CASSLGLDRGHETQYF
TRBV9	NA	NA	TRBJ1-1	TGTGCCAGCAGCGTAGCTCTGGGGGGGAACACTGAAGCTTTCTTT	CASSVALGGNTEAFF
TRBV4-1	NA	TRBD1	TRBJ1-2	TGCGCCAGCAGCCAAACAGGGGGAATCAGCGGCTACACCTTC	CASSQTGGISGYTF
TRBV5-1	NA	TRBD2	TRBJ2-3	TGCGCCAGCAGCTACACTAGCGGGGGAGCAGATACGCAGTATTTT	CASSYTSGGADTQYF
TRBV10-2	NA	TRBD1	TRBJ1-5	TGCGCCAGCAGTGCCGGCCAGGGGGTTAGTAATCAGCCCCAGCATTTT	CASSAGQGVSNQPQHF
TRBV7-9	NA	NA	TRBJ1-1	TGTGCCAGCAGCTTAGCGTGGGGATGGACTGAAGCTTTCTTT	CASSLAWGWTEAFF
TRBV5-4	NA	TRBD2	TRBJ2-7	TGTGCCAGCAGCCGCTGGGGGGGACTAGCGAAGGACGAGCAGTACTTC	CASSRWGGLAKDEQYF
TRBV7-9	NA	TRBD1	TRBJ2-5	TGTGCCAGCACGGACAGGGACATCGAGACCCAGTACTTC	CASTDRDIETQYF
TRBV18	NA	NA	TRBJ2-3	TGTGCCAGCTCACCGGGGCAGAGCACAGATACGCAGTATTTT	CASSPGQSTDTQYF
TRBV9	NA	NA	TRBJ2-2	TGTGCCAGCAGCGTAGCCGGGTCTCGGGAGCTGTTTTTT	CASSVAGSRELFF
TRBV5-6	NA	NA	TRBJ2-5	TGTGCCAGCAGCCTTCCGAATCTGTGGTGGGAGACCCAGTACTTC	CASSLPNLWWETQYF
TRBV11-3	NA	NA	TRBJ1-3	TGTGCCAGCAGCTTAGGAGAGGGGAGAGTCCATTTT	CASSLGEGRVHF
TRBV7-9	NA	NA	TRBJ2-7	TGTGCCAGCAGCCGAACCACAGGGACCCGCGAGCAGTACTTC	CASSRTTGTREQYF
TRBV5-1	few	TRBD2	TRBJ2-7	TGCGCCAGCTCGACTAGCGGGGGAGGCCCCTACGAGCAGTACTTC	CASSTSGGGPYEQYF
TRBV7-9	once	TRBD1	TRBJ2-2	TGTGCCACCTATGCCGGGACAGGGAGCAACACCGGGGAGCTGTTTTTT	CATYAGTGSNTGELFF
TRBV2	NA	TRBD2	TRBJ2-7	TGTGCCAGCAGTGAATTATGGGGGGTACTAGCGGGAGTGTCGGTCTACGAGCAGTACTTC	CASSELWGVLAGVSVYEQYF
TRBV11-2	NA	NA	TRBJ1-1	TGTGCCAGCAGCGGCGGTAACACTGAAGCTTTCTTT	CASSGGNTEAFF
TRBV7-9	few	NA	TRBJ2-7	TGTGCCAGCAGCGAACGGAGCTACGAGCAGTACTTC	CASSERSYEQYF
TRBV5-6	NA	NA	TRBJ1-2	TGTGCCAGCAGCTTGGCCGGGAGAGTAAACTATGGCTACACCTTC	CASSLAGRVNYGYTF
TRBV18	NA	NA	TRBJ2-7	TGTGCCAGCTCACCAACGATCCTCTACGAGCAGTACTTC	CASSPTILYEQYF
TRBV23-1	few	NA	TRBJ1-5	TGCGCCAGCAGTCGACACAATCAGCCCCAGCATTTT	CASSRHNQPQHF
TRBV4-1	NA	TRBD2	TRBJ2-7	TGCGCCAGCAGCCAGCTAGCGGGGGGTCCCTACGAGCAGTACTTC	CASSQLAGGPYEQYF
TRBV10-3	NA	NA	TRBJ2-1	TGTGCCATCAGTGAATCAAGCCATGAGCAGTTCTTC	CAISESSHEQFF
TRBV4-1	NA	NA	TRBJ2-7	TGCGCCAGCAGCCTGGACTCGGCCTACGAGCAGTACTTC	CASSLDSAYEQYF
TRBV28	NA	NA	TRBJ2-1	TGTGCCAGCAGTTTAACAACCGCGGGGTCCTACAATGAGCAGTTCTTC	CASSLTTAGSYNEQFF
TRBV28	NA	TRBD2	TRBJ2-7	TGTGCCAGCAGTTCTACTAGCGGGAGGGCCTACGAGCAGTACTTC	CASSSTSGRAYEQYF
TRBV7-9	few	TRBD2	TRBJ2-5	TGTGCCAGCAGCTTGTTTGTAGGGACTAGCGGGAGTAAGGAGACCCAGTACTTC	CASSLFVGTSGSKETQYF
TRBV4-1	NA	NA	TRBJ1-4	TGCGCCAGCAGCCAAGCGAGGGCTGAAAAACTGTTTTTT	CASSQARAEKLFF
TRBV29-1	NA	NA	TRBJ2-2	TGCAGCGTTGTGACAGACACCGGGGAGCTGTTTTTT	CSVVTDTGELFF
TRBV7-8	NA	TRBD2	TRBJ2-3	TGTGCCAGCAGCCGGGACTACCAAACAGATACGCAGTATTTT	CASSRDYQTDTQYF
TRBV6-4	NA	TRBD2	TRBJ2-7	TGTGCCAGCAGTGACTCGTGCGGGAGCTCCTACGAGCAGTACTTC	CASSDSCGSSYEQYF
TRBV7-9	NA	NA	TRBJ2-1	TGTGCCAGCAGCTTCAGCCAGGACCTCCCTTACAATGAGCAGTTCTTC	CASSFSQDLPYNEQFF
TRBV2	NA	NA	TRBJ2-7	TGTGCCAGCCGGGCGACTGGGGGAACCCCCGAGCAGTACTTC	CASRATGGTPEQYF
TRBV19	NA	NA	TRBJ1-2	TGTGCCAGTAGTATGTCGGACCTAAGTAGCACCTTC	CASSMSDLSSTF